This T cell receptor beta chain comes out of a study of blood T cell repertoires in COVID-19. Study details: From the United States, Italy and Spain came samples of acute and convalescent COVID-19. The analysed material was cDNA or gDNA that came from T cells, B-cell-depleted T cells, or PBMCs.

This CDR3 contains 18 residues. Germline-derived CDR1 and CDR2 are SEHNR and FQNEAQ (reference sequence). V was cut by 2 bases and J by 0 bases, with 14 bases left in between. In the authors' methods: Amplification of reference gene primers provided the estimated nucleated cell counts. TCRdb keeps only in-frame clones here, not all; method: immunoSEQ multiplex PCR. That table supplies the V and J calls and clone size; D and trimming were determined from the DNA. The table records approximately 97,000 clones, approximately 92% of them present only once. Source material: peripheral blood. The chain recombines TRBV7-9 with TRBJ2-6; D might be TRBD2 (6 bases). The sequence was obtained from a man aged 18-30 years with acute or convalescent COVID-19. CDR3 amino acids: CASSLLDSGSSGANVLTF. CDR3 nucleotide sequence: TGTGCCAGCAGCTTATTGGACTCCGGGAGCTCTGGGGCCAACGTCCTGACTTTC.